This T cell receptor (beta chain) was sequenced during a study of early T cells in non-severe SARS-CoV-2 infection. Study-wide findings and caveats: Matching results from VDJdb favored anti-spike CD8 responses, leaving private and CD4 specificities undetected.

This clonotype was detected many times. Its antigen is not known. Tagging with unique molecular identifiers was applied to individual cDNA molecules. Each CDR3 protein is one row after TCRdb ran MiXCR on the 5' RACE reads. The table lists about 70,000 distinct CDR3 sequences, 9% to 10% of them singletons. This clonotype was sampled from an adult who was a healthcare worker with PCR-confirmed SARS-CoV-2 infection or an uninfected control (not recorded which). Sequencing was performed on whole blood, taken at baseline.

CDR3 amino acids: CASTPGTYEQYF. The DNA of the CDR3 is TGTGCCAGCACCCCGGGAACCTACGAGCAGTACTTC. The rearrangement links TRBV2 to TRBJ2-7; possible D gene TRBD2, 5 bases. CDR1 is SNHLY, CDR2 FYNNEI, per germline. V was trimmed by 7 bases and J by 2 bases, leaving 9 bases between them. The CDR3 is 12 amino acids.